One T cell receptor (beta chain) is described in this entry. This CDR3 comprises 19 residues. CDR1 LNHDA and CDR2 SQIVND come from the germline V gene (reference sequence). V lost 7 bases, J lost 6 bases, and 21 bases stayed unmatched. With 60 Vbeta and 13 Jbeta primers, the PCR was carried out. Here immunoSEQ multiplex PCR was the method, and the copy in TCRdb shows in-frame clones only, minus some. The sample lists about 190,000 clones; 60% to 85% were seen once. These data are taken from a study of cytomegalovirus exposure and HLA in healthy donors. The sample was PBMCs. This clonotype was sampled from a woman between 35 and 50 years old in good health and CMV-seronegative. This chain links TRBV19 with TRBJ1-2; TRBD1 matches 12 bases. CDR3 in amino acids: CASTKIGGTGGVQGNGYTF. The CDR3 coding sequence is TGTGCCAGTACCAAAATAGGGGGGACAGGGGGCGTACAAGGGAATGGCTACACCTTC.